A single sample gave rise to the 10 T cell receptor beta chains below, sequenced in a study of OX40 agonist ivuxolimab in advanced cancers. Some clones are missing from TCRdb's copy, which holds only in-frame ones; the method was immunoSEQ multiplex PCR. Of some 74,000 clones listed, approximately 87% are singletons. Specimen: CD4+ or CD8+ T cells sorted from blood, collected in a trial of the OX40 agonist ivuxolimab. Receptors originate from an adult with an advanced solid tumor such as melanoma, head and neck, liver or kidney cancer.

The rearrangement links TRBV18 to TRBJ1-6; D is unresolved. The V and J ends lost 5 bases and 9 bases respectively, with 11 bases between them. The germline V gene encodes CDR1 KGHSH and CDR2 LQKENI. The CDR3 runs to 13 residues. The CDR3 here is CASSSEMGSPLHF. The CDR3 coding sequence is TGTGCCAGCTCATCCGAAATGGGTTCACCCCTCCACTTT. Drawing the rest from reference TRBV18 and TRBJ1-6, the complete variable domain is NAGVMQNPRHLVRRRGQEARLRCSPMKGHSHVYWYRQLPEEGLKFMVYLQKENIIDESGMPKERFSAEFPKEGPSILRIQQVVRGDSAAYFCASSSEMGSPLHFGNGTRLTVT.

This clone was counted a few times. The chain links TRBV13 to TRBJ1-5, with D perhaps TRBD1 (6 bases). The V and J ends lost 5 bases and 7 bases respectively, with 21 bases between them. The CDR3 contains 16 residues. Germline V gene data show CDR1 as PRHDT and CDR2 as FYEKMQ (reference sequence). The CDR3 sequence is CASSKGRLGAPQPQHF. As DNA, the CDR3 is TGTGCCAGCAGCAAGGGGAGGTTGGGGGCTCCCCAGCCCCAGCATTTT.

The chain couples TRBV15 to TRBJ2-1; D assignment may be TRBD1 or TRBD2 (6 bases each). The CDR3 contains 16 residues. CDR1 and CDR2 (germline): LNHNV, YYDKDF (reference sequence). V lost 3 bases and J 9 bases, leaving 21 bases between the germline ends. The CDR3 here is CATSRTVRMSGAEQFF. CDR3 in DNA: TGTGCCACCAGCAGGACCGTTAGGATGTCGGGGGCTGAGCAGTTCTTC.

This clone was seen just once. The chain couples TRBV30 to TRBJ2-7, with TRBD2 matching 7 bases. The germline gives CDR1 GTSNPN, CDR2 SVGIG (reference sequence). This CDR3 region has 14 residues. Losses at the gene ends were 3 bases for V and 4 bases for J; bases not matched to a gene: 9. The DNA for the CDR3 is TGTGCCTGGAGGGCGGGCGGGAGTTTATACGAGCAGTACTTC. This encodes CAWRAGGSLYEQYF.

This sequence joins TRBV15 and TRBJ2-5; no firm D call. The CDR3 covers 14 residues. The V gene lost 1 base and the J gene lost 5 bases, with 11 bases spanning the gap. Germline V CDR1 and CDR2: LNHNV, YYDKDF (reference sequence). The CDR3 loop is CATSRGYHLETQYF. CDR3 sequence (DNA): TGTGCCACCAGCAGAGGCTACCATCTTGAGACCCAGTACTTC. The entire variable domain, with the rest obtained from reference TRBV15 and TRBJ2-5, is as follows: DAMVIQNPRYQVTQFGKPVTLSCSQTLNHNVMYWYQQKSSQAPKLLFHYYDKDFNNEADTPDNFQSRRPNTSFCFLDIRSPGLGDTAMYLCATSRGYHLETQYFGPGTRLLVL.

The chain recombines TRBV11-2 with TRBJ2-7; the match to TRBD1 covers 7 bases. The V and J ends lost 5 bases and 0 bases, in that order; junction bases with no gene match: 10. Germline V gives CDR1 SGHAT, CDR2 FQNNGV. This CDR3 has 16 amino acids. CDR3 protein: CASSLSPDRSSYEQYF. The CDR3 DNA reads TGTGCCAGCAGCCTATCCCCGGACAGGAGCTCCTACGAGCAGTACTTC.

The V gene is TRBV5-4, the J gene TRBJ2-2, with a tentative D call TRBD1 (5 bases). The CDR3 has 15 amino acids. V was pared by 4 bases and J by 4 bases, with 14 bases between. Germline CDR1 reads SGHNT; CDR2 reads YYREEE (reference sequence). The CDR3 nucleotides read TGTGCCAGCAGCCCGGACATGTTGGGCACCGGGGAGCTGTTTTTT. It translates to CASSPDMLGTGELFF. Variable domain in full (rest from reference TRBV5-4 and TRBJ2-2): ETGVTQSPTHLIKTRGQQVTLRCSSQSGHNTVSWYQQALGQGPQFIFQYYREEENGRGNFPPRFSGLQFPNYSSELNVNALELDDSALYLCASSPDMLGTGELFFGEGSRLTVL.

The chain combines TRBV9 with TRBJ1-4; 9 bases are shared with TRBD1. After removal of 3 bases from V and 4 bases from J, the junction contained 4 bases not matched to a gene. The CDR3 totals 15 residues. Germline V gives CDR1 SGDLS, CDR2 YYNGEE. CDR3 DNA: TGTGCCAGCAGCGGGGGACAGGGCGTTAATGAAAAACTGTTTTTT. It translates to CASSGGQGVNEKLFF. The whole variable domain, remainder taken from reference TRBV9 and TRBJ1-4, is DSGVTQTPKHLITATGQRVTLRCSPRSGDLSVYWYQQSLDQGLQFLIQYYNGEERAKGNILERFSAQQFPDLHSELNLSSLELGDSALYFCASSGGQGVNEKLFFGSGTQLSVL.

This chain uses TRBV5-1 with TRBJ2-5, with 7 bases that match TRBD1. The CDR3 length is 17 residues. Germline trimming cut 4 bases from V and 5 bases from J; bases unmatched to any gene: 17. Per germline, CDR1 SGHRS and CDR2 YFSETQ. The CDR3 here is CASSQNERGRGYETQYF. In DNA, the CDR3 is TGCGCCAGCAGCCAGAACGAACGGGGCAGGGGGTACGAGACCCAGTACTTC.

This chain links TRBV20-1 with TRBJ2-1; D is ambiguous. CDR1 and CDR2 (germline): DFQATT, SNEGSKA (reference sequence). The CDR3 has 11 residues. The V gene lost 3 bases and the J gene lost 6 bases, with 6 bases spanning the gap. The chain's CDR3 is CSASRVNEQFF. DNA of the CDR3: TGCAGTGCTAGCCGAGTCAATGAGCAGTTCTTC.